This TCR beta chain was recorded in a study of T cell repertoires in aging, cancer and after chemotherapy. Amplification of TCR beta used genomic DNA extracted from peripheral blood. Rearranged V-D-J TRB sequences were amplified with a mixed TRB-A/B primer pool. MiXCR, run by TCRdb on the multiplex PCR reads, gives a single entry per CDR3 protein. The table shows about 2,500 distinct CDR3 sequences, with approximately 20% occurring only once. The sample comprised blood. The clonotype comes from a human donor in good health.

CDR3 residues: CASSESGGPQFF. CDR3 bases: TGTGCCAGCAGTGAAAGCGGGGGGCCGCAGTTCTTC. The gene calls are TRBV28 and TRBJ2-1; TRBD2 agrees at 9 bases. This CDR3 spans 12 amino acids. Germline V gene data show CDR1 as MDHEN and CDR2 as SYDVKM. V lost 5 bases to trimming and J lost 12 bases; unmatched junction nucleotides: 5.